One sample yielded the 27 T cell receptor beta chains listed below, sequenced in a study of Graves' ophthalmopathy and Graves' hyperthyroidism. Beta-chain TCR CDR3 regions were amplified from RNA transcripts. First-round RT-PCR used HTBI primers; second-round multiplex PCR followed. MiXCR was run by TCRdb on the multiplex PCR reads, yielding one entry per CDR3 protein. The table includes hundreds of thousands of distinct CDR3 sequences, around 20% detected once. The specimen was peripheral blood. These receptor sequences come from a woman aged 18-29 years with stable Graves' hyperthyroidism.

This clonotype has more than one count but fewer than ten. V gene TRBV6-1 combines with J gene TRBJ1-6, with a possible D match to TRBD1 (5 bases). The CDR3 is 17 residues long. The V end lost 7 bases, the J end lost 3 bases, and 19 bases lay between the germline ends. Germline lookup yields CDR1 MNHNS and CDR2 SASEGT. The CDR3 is CASTPGSPNYYNSPLHF. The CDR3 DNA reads TGTGCCAGCACCCCAGGGTCCCCCAATTACTATAATTCACCCCTCCACTTT.

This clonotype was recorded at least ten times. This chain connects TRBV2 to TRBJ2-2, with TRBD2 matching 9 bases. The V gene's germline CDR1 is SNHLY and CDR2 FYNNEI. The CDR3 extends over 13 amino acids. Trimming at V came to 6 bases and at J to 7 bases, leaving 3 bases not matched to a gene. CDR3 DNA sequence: TGTGCCAGCAGAACACTAGCGGGCGGGGAGCTGTTTTTT. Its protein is CASRTLAGGELFF.

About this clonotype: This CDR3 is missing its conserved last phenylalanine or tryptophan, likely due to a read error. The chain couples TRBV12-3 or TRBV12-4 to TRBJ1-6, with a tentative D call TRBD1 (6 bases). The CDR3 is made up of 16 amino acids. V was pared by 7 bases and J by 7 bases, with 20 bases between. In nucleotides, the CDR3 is TGTGCCAGCACTTGGGGGGGCTGGTACGGAAATTCACCCCTCCACTCA. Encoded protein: CASTWGGWYGNSPLHS.

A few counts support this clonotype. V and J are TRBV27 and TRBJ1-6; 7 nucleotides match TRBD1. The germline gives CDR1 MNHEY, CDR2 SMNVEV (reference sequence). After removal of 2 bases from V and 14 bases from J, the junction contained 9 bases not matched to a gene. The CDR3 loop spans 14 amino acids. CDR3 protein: CASSLGQGGLTLHF. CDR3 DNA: TGTGCCAGCAGTTTAGGTCAGGGGGGTTTGACCCTCCACTTT.

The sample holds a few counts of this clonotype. The CDR3 DNA follows: TGCGCCAGCAGCTTTTCGGGGGGTAGCAATCAGCCCCAGCATTTT. This sequence encodes CASSFSGGSNQPQHF. The V call is TRBV5-1, the J call TRBJ1-5, with D possibly TRBD1 on 5 matching bases. The CDR3 length is 15 residues. Per germline, CDR1 SGHRS and CDR2 YFSETQ. Trimming cost V 2 bases and J 0 bases, with 9 bases left between them.

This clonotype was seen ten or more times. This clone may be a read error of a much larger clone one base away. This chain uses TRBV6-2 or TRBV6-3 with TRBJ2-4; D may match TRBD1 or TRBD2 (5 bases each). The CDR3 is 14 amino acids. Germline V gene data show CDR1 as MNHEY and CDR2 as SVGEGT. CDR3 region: CASSSGLAKNIKYF. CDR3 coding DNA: TGTGCCAGCAGTTCGGGGCTAGCCAAAAACATTAAGTACTTC.

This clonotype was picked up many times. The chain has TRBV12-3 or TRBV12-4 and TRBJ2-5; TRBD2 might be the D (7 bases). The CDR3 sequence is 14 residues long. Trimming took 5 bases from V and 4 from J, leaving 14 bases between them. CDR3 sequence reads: CASSPEGGRETQYF. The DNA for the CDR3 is TGTGCCAGCAGTCCAGAGGGGGGGCGAGAGACCCAGTACTTC.

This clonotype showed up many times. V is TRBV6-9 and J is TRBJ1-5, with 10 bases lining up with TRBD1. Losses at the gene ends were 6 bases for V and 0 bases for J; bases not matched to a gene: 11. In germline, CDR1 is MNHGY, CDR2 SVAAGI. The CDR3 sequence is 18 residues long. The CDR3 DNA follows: TGTGCCAGCAGCGCCGGGACAGGGGTCGGTTGTAGCAATCAGCCCCAGCATTTT. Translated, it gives CASSAGTGVGCSNQPQHF.

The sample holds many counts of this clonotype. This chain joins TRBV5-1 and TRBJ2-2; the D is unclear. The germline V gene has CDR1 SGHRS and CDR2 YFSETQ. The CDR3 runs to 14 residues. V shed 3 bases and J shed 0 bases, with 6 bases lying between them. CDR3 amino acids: CASSSNPNTGELFF. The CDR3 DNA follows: TGCGCCAGCAGCTCGAACCCGAACACCGGGGAGCTGTTTTTT.

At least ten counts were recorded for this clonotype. The CDR3 loop reads CASRTTSSQETQYF. CDR3 in DNA: TGTGCCAGCAGAACAACTAGTTCCCAAGAGACCCAGTACTTC. The chain joins TRBV6-2 or TRBV6-3 to TRBJ2-5, with TRBD2 as a possible D gene (5 bases). V lost 6 bases and J 1 base, leaving 12 bases between the germline ends. Germline CDR1 and CDR2: MNHEY and SVGEGT. The CDR3 loop spans 14 amino acids.

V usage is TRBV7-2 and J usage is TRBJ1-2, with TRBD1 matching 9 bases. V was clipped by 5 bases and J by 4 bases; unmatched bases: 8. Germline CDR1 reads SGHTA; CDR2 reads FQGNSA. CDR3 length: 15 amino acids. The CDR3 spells CASSPRTGVGYGYTF. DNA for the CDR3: TGTGCCAGCAGCCCGCGGACAGGGGTTGGCTATGGCTACACCTTC.

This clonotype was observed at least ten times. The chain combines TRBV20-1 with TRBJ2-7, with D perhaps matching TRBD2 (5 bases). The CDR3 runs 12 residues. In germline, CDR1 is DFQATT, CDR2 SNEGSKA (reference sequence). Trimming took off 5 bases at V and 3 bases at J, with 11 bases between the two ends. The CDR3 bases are TGCAGTGCTCCCGGGGAGTTCTACGAGCAGTACTTC. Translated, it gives CSAPGEFYEQYF.

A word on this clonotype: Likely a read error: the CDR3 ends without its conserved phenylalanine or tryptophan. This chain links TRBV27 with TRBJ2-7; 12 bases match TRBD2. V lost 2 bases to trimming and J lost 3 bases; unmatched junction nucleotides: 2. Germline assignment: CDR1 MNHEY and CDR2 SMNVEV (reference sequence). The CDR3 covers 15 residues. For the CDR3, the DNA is TGTGCCAGCAGTTTACTAGCGGGAGGGATCTACGAGCAGTACTAC. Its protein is CASSLLAGGIYEQYY.

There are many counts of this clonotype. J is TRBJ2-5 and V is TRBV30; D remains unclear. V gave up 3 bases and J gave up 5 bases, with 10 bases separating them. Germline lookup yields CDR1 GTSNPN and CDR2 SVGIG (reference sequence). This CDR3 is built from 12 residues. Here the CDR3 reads CAWSPGSETQYF. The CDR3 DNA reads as TGTGCCTGGAGCCCCGGTTCGGAGACCCAGTACTTC.

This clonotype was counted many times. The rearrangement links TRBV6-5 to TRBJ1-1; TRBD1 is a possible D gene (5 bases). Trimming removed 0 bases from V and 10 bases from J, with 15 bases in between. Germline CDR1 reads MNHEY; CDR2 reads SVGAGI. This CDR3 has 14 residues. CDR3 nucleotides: TGTGCCAGCAGTTACTCGGAGGGACCTTTTGGAGCTTTCTTT. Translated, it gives CASSYSEGPFGAFF.

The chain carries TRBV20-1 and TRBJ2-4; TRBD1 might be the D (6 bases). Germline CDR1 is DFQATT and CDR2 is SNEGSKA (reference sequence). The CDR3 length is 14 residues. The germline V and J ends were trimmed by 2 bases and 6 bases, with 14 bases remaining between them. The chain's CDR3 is CSARSTGIGNIQYF. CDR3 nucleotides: TGCAGTGCTAGATCTACAGGGATAGGAAACATTCAGTACTTC.

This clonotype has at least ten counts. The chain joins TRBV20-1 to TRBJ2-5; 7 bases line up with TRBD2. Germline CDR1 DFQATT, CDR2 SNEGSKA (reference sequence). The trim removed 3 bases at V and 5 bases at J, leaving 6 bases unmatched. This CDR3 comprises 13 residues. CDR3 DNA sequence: TGCAGTGCTAGGGAGACTAGCAAGGAGACCCAGTACTTC. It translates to CSARETSKETQYF.

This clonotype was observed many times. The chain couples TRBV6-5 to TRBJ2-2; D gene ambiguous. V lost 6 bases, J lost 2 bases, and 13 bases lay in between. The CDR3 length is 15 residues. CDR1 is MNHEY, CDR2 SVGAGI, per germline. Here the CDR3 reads CASSRGSFNTGELFF. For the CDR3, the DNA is TGTGCCAGCAGCCGCGGATCCTTTAACACCGGGGAGCTGTTTTTT.

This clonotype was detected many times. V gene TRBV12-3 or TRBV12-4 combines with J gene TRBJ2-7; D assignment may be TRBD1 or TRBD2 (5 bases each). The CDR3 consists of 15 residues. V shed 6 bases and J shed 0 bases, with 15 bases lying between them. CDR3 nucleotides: TGTGCCAGCAGCCCTGGGGGTGGGGTCTCCTACGAGCAGTACTTC. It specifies CASSPGGGVSYEQYF.

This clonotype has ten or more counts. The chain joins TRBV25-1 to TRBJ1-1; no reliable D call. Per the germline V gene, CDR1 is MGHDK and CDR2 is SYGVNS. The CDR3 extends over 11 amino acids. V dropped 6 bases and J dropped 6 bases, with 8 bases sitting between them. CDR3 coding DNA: TGTGCCAGCAGCGACCTCTCTGAAGCTTTCTTT. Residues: CASSDLSEAFF. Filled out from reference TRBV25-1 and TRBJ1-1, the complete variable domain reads EADIYQTPRYLVIGTGKKITLECSQTMGHDKMYWYQQDPGMELHLIHYSYGVNSTEKGDLSSESTVSRIRTEHFPLTLESARPSHTSQYLCASSDLSEAFFGQGTRLTVV.

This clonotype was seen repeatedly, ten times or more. The CDR3 DNA is TGTGCCATCCGGACCGCCGGGACATTGCGGATTGGAGCTTTCTTT. Translation gives CAIRTAGTLRIGAFF. The V gene is TRBV6-2 or TRBV6-3, the J gene TRBJ1-1; a weak D match, TRBD1 (6 bases). The CDR3 length is 15 residues. CDR1 is MNHEY, CDR2 SVGEGT, per germline. V lost 10 bases to trimming and J lost 10 bases, with 28 bases between them.

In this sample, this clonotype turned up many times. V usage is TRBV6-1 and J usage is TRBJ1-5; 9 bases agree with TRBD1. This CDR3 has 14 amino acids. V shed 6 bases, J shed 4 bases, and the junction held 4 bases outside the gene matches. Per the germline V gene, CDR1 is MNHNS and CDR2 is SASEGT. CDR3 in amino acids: CASRATGGNQPQHF. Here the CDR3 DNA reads TGTGCCAGCAGAGCGACAGGGGGTAATCAGCCCCAGCATTTT.

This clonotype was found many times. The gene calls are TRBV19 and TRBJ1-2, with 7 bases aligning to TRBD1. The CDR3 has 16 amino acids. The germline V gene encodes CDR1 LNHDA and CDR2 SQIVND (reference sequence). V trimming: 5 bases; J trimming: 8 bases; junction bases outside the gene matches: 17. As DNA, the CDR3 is TGTGCCAGTAGTCCACGGACAGGATTTTCACTCCGGGGCTACACCTTC. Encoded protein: CASSPRTGFSLRGYTF.

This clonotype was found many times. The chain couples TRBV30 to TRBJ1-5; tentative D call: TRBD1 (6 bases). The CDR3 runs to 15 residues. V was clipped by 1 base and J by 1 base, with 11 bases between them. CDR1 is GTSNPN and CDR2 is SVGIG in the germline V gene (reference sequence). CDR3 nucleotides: TGTGCCTGGAGTGAGGACAGTCACAGCAATCAGCCCCAGCATTTT. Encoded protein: CAWSEDSHSNQPQHF.

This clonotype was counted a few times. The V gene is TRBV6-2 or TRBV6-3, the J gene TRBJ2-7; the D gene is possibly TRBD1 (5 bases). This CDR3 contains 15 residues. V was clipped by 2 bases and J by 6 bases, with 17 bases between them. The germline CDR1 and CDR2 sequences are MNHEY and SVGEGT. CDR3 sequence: CASSYAKTVRREQYF. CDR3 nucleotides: TGTGCCAGCAGTTACGCCAAGACAGTTCGGCGCGAGCAGTACTTC.

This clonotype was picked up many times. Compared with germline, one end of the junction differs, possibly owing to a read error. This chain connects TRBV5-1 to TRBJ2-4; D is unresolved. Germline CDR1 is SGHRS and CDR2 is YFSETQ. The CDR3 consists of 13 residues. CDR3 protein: CASSLGDVNIKYF. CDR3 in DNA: TGCGCCAGCAGCTTGGGTGACGTAAACATTAAGTACTTC.

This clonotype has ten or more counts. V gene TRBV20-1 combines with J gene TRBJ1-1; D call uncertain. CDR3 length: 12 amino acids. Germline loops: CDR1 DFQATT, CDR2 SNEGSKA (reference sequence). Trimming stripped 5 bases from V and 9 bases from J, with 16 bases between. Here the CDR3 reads CSADGPFSKAFF. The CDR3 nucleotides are TGCAGTGCTGACGGCCCCTTCTCGAAAGCTTTCTTT.